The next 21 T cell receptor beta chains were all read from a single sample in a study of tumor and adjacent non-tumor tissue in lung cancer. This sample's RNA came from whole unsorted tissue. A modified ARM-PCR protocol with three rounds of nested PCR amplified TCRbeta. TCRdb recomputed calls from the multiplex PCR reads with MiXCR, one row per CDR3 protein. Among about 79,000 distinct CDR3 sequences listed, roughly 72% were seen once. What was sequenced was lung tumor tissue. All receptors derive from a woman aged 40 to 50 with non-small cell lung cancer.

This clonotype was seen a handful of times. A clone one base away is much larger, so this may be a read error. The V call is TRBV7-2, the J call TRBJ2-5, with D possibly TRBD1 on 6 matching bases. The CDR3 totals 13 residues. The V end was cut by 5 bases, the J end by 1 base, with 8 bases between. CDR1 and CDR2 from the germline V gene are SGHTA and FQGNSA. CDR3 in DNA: TGTGCCAGCAGCCGGACAGCCCAAGAGACCCAGTACTTC. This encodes CASSRTAQETQYF. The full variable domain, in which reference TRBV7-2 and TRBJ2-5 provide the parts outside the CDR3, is GAGVSQSPSNKVTEKGKDVELRCDPISGHTALYWYRQSLGQGLEFLIYFQGNSAPDKSGLPSDRFSAERTGGSVSTLTIQRTQQEDSAVYLCASSRTAQETQYFGPGTRLLVL.

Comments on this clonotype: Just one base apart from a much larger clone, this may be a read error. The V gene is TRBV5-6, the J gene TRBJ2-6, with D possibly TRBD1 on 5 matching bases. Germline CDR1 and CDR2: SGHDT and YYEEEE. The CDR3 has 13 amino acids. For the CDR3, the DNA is TGTGCCAGCAGCTTGGCAGGGTCCAACGTCCTGAGTTTC. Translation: CASSLAGSNVLSF. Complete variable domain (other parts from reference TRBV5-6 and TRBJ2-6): DAGVTQSPTHLIKTRGQQVTLRCSPKSGHDTVSWYQQALGQGPQFIFQYYEEEERQRGNFPDRFSGHQFPNYSSELNVNALLLGDSALYLCASSLAGSNVLSFGAGSRLTVL.

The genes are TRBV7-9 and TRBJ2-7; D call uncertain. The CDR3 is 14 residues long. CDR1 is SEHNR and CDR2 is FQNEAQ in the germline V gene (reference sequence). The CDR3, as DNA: TGTCTCAGCAGCTTCACAGCTGGATCCTACGAGCAGTACTTC. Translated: CLSSFTAGSYEQYF. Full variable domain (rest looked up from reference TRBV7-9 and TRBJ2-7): DTGVSQNPRHKITKRGQNVTFRCDPISEHNRLYWYRQTLGQGPEFLTYFQNEAQLEKSRLLSDRFSAERPKGSFSTLEIQRTEQGDSAMYLCLSSFTAGSYEQYFGPGTRLTVT.

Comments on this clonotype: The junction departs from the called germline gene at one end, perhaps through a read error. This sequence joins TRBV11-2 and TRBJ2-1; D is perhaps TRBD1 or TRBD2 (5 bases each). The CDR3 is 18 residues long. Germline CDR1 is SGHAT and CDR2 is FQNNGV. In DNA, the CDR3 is TGTGCCATCAGCTCGCGCATCGTAACTAGAGGGGAACTAAGGGAGCAGTTCTTC. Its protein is CAISSRIVTRGELREQFF. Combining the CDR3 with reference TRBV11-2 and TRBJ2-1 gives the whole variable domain EAGVAQSPRYKIIEKRQSVAFWCNPISGHATLYWYQQILGQGPKLLIQFQNNGVVDDSQLPKDRFSAERLKGVDSTLKIQPAKLEDSAVYLCAISSRIVTRGELREQFFGPGTRLTVL.

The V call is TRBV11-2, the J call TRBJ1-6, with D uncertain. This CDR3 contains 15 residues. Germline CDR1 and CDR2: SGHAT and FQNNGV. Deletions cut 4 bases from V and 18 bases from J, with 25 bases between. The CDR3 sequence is CASSSDGKLNSHPHF. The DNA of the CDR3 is TGTGCCAGCAGCTCGGACGGAAAGCTAAATTCACACCCCCACTTT.

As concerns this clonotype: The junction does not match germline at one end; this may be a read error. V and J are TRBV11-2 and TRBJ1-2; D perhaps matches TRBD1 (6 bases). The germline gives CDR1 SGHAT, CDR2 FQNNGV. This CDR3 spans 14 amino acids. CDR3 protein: CDSSPTQGNYGYTF. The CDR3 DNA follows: TGTGACAGCAGCCCGACCCAGGGGAACTATGGGTACACCTTC.

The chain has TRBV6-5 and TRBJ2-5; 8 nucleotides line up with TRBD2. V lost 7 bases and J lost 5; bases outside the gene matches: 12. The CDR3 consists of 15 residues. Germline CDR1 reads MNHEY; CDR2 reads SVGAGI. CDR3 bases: TGTGCCAGCATTAACAGCGGGGGTCCCGCGGAGACCCAGTACTTC. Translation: CASINSGGPAETQYF.

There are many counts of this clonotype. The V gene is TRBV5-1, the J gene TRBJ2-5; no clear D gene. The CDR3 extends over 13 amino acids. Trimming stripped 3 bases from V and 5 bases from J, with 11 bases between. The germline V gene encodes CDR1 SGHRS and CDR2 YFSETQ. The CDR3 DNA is TGCGCCAGCAGCTCCTACCTAAGGGAGACCCAGTACTTC. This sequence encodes CASSSYLRETQYF.

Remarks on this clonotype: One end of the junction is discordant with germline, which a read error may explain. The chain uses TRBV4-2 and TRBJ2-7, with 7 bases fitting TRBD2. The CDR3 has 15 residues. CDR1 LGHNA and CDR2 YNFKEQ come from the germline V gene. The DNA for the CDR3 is TGTGCCAGTAGCCAAGATCAGGGCGGGGGTTACGACCAGTACTTC. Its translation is CASSQDQGGGYDQYF.

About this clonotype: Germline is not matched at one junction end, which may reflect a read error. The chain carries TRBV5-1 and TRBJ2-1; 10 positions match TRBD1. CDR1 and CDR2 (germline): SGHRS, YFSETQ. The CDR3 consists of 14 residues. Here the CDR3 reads CASSRGQGYNEQSF. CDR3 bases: TGCGCCAGCAGTAGGGGACAGGGGTACAATGAGCAGTCCTTC.

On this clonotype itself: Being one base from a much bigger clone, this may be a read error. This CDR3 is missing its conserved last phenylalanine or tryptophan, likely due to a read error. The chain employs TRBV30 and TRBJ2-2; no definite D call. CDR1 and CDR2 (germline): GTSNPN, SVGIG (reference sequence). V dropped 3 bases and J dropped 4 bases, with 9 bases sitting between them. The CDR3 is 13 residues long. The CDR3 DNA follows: TGTGCCTGGAGACAGACCACCACCGGGGAGCTGTTTTTA. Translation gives CAWRQTTTGELFL.

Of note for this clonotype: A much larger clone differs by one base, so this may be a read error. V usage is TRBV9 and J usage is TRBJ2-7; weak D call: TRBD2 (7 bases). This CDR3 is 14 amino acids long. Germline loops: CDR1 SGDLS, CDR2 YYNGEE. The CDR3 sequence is CTSSVLGGLDEQYF. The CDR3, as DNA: TGTACCAGCAGCGTCCTGGGGGGGCTAGACGAGCAGTACTTC.

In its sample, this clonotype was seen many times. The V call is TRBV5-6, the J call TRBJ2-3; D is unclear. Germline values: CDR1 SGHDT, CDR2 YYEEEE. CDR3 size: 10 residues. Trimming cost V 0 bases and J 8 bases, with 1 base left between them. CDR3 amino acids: CASSLGTQYF. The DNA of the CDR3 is TGTGCCAGCAGCTTGGGTACGCAGTATTTT.

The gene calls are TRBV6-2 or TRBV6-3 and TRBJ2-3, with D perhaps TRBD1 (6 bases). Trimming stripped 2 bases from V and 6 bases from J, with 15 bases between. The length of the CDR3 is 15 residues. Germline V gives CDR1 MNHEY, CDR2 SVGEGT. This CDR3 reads CASSYRGNITDTQYF. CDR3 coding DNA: TGTGCCAGCAGTTACAGGGGGAACATCACTGATACGCAGTATTTT.

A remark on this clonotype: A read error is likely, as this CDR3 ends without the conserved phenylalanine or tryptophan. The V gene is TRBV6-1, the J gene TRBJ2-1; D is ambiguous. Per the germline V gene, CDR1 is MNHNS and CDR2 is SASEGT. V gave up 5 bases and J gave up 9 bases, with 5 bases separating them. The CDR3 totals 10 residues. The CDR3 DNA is TGTGCCAGCAGTAAACTTGAGCAGTTCGTC. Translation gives CASSKLEQFV.

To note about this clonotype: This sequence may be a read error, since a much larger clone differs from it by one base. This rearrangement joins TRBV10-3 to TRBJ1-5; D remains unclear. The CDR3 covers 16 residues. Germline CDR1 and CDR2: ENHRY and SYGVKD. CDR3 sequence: CAIGERLGHTNQPQHF. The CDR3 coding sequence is TGTGCCATCGGTGAGAGGCTCGGGCATACAAATCAGCCCCAGCATTTT.

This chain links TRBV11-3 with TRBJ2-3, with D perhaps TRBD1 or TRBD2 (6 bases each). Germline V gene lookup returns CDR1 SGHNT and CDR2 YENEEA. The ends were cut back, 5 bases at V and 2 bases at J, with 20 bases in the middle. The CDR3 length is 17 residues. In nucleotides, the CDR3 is TGTGCCAGCAGCATGGAGGGGGTACTAGCTCCCACAGATACGCAGTATTTT. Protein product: CASSMEGVLAPTDTQYF.

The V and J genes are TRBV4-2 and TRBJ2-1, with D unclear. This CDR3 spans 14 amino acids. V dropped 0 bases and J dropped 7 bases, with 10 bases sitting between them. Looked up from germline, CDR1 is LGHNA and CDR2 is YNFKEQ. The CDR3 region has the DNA TGTGCCAGCAGCCAAGAGTACCAGCATAATGAGCAGTTCTTC. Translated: CASSQEYQHNEQFF.

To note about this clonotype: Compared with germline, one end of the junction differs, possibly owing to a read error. The CDR3 reads CASSYIGGSYELYF. The CDR3 DNA follows: TGTGCCAGCAGCTACATAGGGGGCTCCTACGAGCTGTACTTC. The V and J genes are TRBV11-3 and TRBJ2-7; 7 bases match TRBD1. This CDR3 has 14 residues. CDR1 SGHNT and CDR2 YENEEA come from the germline V gene.

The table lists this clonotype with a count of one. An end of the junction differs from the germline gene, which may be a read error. CDR3 bases: TGTGCCAGCAGCTCCGCACAGGGTTCCTACGAGCAGTATTTC. This sequence encodes CASSSAQGSYEQYF. The chain joins TRBV11-3 to TRBJ2-7, with TRBD1 as a possible D gene (6 bases). Germline loops: CDR1 SGHNT, CDR2 YENEEA. The CDR3 totals 14 residues.

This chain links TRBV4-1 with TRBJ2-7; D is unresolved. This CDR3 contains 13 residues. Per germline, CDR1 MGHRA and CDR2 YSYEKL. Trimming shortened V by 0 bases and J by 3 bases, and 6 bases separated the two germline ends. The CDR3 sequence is CASSQDHIYEQYF. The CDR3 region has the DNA TGCGCCAGCAGCCAAGATCACATCTACGAGCAGTACTTC.